In this sample, the clone carrying this T cell receptor (beta chain) is medium-sized. The antigen remains undetermined. This CDR3 is built from 13 residues. The V gene lost 4 bases and the J gene lost 2 bases, with 8 bases spanning the gap. The germline gives CDR1 LGHNA, CDR2 YSLEER. The entry originates in a study of early T cells in non-severe SARS-CoV-2 infection. Whole-study findings and limits: Database matching using VDJdb favored anti-spike CD8 responses, with private and CD4 specificities left missing.

In TCRdb, the 5' RACE reads were re-called with MiXCR into one record per CDR3 protein. The sample records 25,000 to 30,000 distinct CDR3 sequences, roughly 4.1% being singletons. The chain recombines TRBV4-3 with TRBJ1-1; no clear D gene. The sample comprised whole blood. The sequence was collected from an adult who was a healthcare worker with PCR-confirmed SARS-CoV-2 infection or an uninfected control (not recorded which). CDR3 region: CASSPLRNTEAFF. CDR3 in DNA: TGCGCCAGCAGCCCCCTTCGAAACACTGAAGCTTTCTTT.